The T cell receptor (beta chain) described here comes from a study of T cells in Graves' hyperthyroidism and ophthalmopathy. The study's findings and limits: Peripheral blood also featured most of the thyroid clonotypes expanded above 0.001.

RNA transcripts gave rise to amplified TCR beta CDR3 regions. A first-round RT-PCR of the TCR CDR3 used the HTBI primer set. MiXCR, run by TCRdb on the multiplex PCR reads, gives a single entry per CDR3 protein. The table includes fewer than 850,000 distinct CDR3 sequences, roughly 17% detected once. This clonotype was seen repeatedly, ten times or more. Antigen specificity is unknown. J gave up 4 bases and V 3 bases, and 5 bases lay outside the gene matches. Germline CDR1 is SGHTA and CDR2 is FQGTGA. The CDR3 contains 15 residues. The specimen sequenced was blood. This receptor was taken from a man aged 45 to 65 with Graves' hyperthyroidism. The chain carries TRBV7-3 and TRBJ2-1; TRBD1 matches at 8 bases. CDR3 region: CASSFGQGFYNEQFF. For the CDR3, the DNA is TGTGCCAGCAGCTTTGGACAGGGATTTTACAATGAGCAGTTCTTC.